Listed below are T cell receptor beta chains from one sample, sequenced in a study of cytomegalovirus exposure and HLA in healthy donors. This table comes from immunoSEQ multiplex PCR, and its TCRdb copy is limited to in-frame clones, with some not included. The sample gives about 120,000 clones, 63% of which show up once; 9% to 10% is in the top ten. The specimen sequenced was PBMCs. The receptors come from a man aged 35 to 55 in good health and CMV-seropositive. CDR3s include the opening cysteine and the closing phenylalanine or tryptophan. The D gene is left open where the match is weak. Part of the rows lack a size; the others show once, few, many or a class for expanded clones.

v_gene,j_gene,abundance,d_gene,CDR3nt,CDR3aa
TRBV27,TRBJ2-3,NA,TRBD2,TGTGCCAGCAGTTTCGGGACTAGAAGCACAGATACGCAGTATTTT,CASSFGTRSTDTQYF
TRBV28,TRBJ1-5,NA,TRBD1,TGTGCCAGCACCACAGTTGGGACAGGGTATCAGCCCCAGCATTTT,CASTTVGTGYQPQHF
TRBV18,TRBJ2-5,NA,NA,TGTGCCAGCTCACCGCCTAGCTTCCAAGAGACCCAGTACTTC,CASSPPSFQETQYF
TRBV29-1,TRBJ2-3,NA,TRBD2,TGCAGCGTTGCTGCTAGCGGGGGGAGAAAGCAGTATTTT,CSVAASGGRKQYF
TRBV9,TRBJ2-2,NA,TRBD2,TGTGCCAGCAGCGTATTGGCTAGCGGGGACACCGGGGAGCTGTTTTTT,CASSVLASGDTGELFF
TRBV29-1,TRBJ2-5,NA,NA,TGCAGCGTTGATAGGAACAGGGAGACCCAGTACTTC,CSVDRNRETQYF
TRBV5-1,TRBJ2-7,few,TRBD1,TGCGCCAGCAGCATTACGACAGGGGGCTACGAGCAGTACTTC,CASSITTGGYEQYF
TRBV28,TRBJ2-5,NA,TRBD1,TGTGCCAGCAGTTTCTCCGGACAGGGGAGGACCCAGTACTTC,CASSFSGQGRTQYF
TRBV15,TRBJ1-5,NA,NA,TGTGCCACCAGCAGAGGGGGGGTAAAGAATCAGCCCCAGCATTTT,CATSRGGVKNQPQHF
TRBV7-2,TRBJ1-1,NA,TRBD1,TGTGCCAGCAGCCCCCGGACAGGGTCAATAACTGAAGCTTTCTTT,CASSPRTGSITEAFF
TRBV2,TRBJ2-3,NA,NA,TGTGCCAGCAGCGACCCGGGACTGGCGAGCACAGATACGCAGTATTTT,CASSDPGLASTDTQYF
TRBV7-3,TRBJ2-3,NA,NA,TGTGCCAGCAGCCCCCTAGGGGGGGGCGTCCCAGATACGCAGTATTTT,CASSPLGGGVPDTQYF
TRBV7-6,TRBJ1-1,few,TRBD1,TGTGCCAGCAGCTTAGGACAGGGGCCGAGCACTGAAGCTTTCTTT,CASSLGQGPSTEAFF
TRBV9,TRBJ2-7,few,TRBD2,TGTGCCAGCAGCGTTGGCGGGAGGGGGTACGAGCAGTACTTC,CASSVGGRGYEQYF
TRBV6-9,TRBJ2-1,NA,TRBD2,TGTGCCAGCAGTTATTTTGCGACTAGCGGGAGGGCCGGGTACAATGAGCAGTTCTTC,CASSYFATSGRAGYNEQFF
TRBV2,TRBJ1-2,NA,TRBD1,TGTGCCAGCAGTGACGGGACAGGGTTCGGCTACACCTTC,CASSDGTGFGYTF
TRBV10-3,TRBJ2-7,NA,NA,TGTGCCATCAGCTCACAGGGTTACTCCTACGAGCAGTACTTC,CAISSQGYSYEQYF
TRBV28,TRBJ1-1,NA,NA,TGTGCCAGCAGTTTTCCTGCAGAGAACACTGAAGCTTTCTTT,CASSFPAENTEAFF
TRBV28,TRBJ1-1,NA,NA,TGTGCCAGCAGTCCCCAGTGGGGAGCTGAAGCTTTCTTT,CASSPQWGAEAFF
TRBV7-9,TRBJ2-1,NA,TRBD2,TGTGCCAGCAGCTTAGGTCTTGGGGGGGTGGGAGGCGAGCAGTTCTTC,CASSLGLGGVGGEQFF
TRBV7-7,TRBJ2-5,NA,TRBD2,TGTGCCAGCAGCCTTGCGGGGGTTCAAGAGACCCAGTACTTC,CASSLAGVQETQYF
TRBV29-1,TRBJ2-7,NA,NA,TGCAGCGTTGTTCTTATTTACGAGCAGTACTTC,CSVVLIYEQYF
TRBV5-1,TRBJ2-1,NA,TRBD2,TGCGCCAGCAGGGCTTTGCCCGGGACTAGCGGGAGATATGAGCAGTTCTTC,CASRALPGTSGRYEQFF
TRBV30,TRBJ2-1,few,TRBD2,TGTGCCTGTTCTAGCGGGAGGACCAGCTCCTACAATGAGCAGTTCTTC,CACSSGRTSSYNEQFF
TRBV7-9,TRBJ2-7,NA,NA,TGTGCCAGCAGCGCACAATCACCCTCCTACGAGCAGTACTTC,CASSAQSPSYEQYF
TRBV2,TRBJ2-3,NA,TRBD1,TGTGCCAGCAGTTACACAGGGGAGAGTGCAGATACGCAGTATTTT,CASSYTGESADTQYF
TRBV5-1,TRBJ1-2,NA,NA,TGCGCCAGCAGCTTGGCGGGACTTAAAAACTATGGCTACACCTTC,CASSLAGLKNYGYTF
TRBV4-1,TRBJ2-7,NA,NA,TGCGCCAGCGGTTACAACACCTTAACGTCCTACGAGCAGTACTTC,CASGYNTLTSYEQYF
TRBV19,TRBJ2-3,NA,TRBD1,TGTGCCAGTACCCTCACAGGGGGCACAGATACGCAGTATTTT,CASTLTGGTDTQYF
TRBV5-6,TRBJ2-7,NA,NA,TGTGCCAGCAGCTTGGTTCCGGGAAGCGAGCAGTACTTC,CASSLVPGSEQYF
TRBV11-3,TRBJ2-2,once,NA,TGTGCCAGCAGCTCGCCAGGGGTGACCGGGGAGCTGTTTTTT,CASSSPGVTGELFF
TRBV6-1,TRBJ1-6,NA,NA,TGTGCCAGCATTGAAGGCGACGGGTTTAATTCACCCCTCCACTTT,CASIEGDGFNSPLHF
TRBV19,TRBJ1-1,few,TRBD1,TGTGCCAGTAGGCAGGGGGCTGGCACTGAAGCTTTCTTT,CASRQGAGTEAFF
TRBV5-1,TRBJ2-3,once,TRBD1,TGCGCCAGCAGCTTGGGCCAGGGGGCAGATAGGCAGTATTTT,CASSLGQGADRQYF
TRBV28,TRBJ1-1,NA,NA,TGTGCCAGCAACAAGATGAACACTGAAGCTTTCTTT,CASNKMNTEAFF